A single count supports the clone carrying this T cell receptor (beta chain). This sample was included in a study of blood T cell repertoires in COVID-19. Study information: Sample material is recorded as cDNA or gDNA derived from T cells, B-cell-depleted T cells, or PBMCs.

Authors' analysis steps: Quantification of nucleated cells was approximated via reference gene primer amplification. Generated by immunoSEQ multiplex PCR, the TCRdb table keeps only in-frame clones and is missing some. The D gene and trimming were derived from the DNA, and the V and J assignments and clone size from that table. The sample lists approximately 190,000 clones, about 88% occurring once. Sequencing used PBMCs or T cells enriched from blood (not recorded which). The TCR was taken from a woman between 35 and 50 years old in a cohort exposed to, infected with or recovered from COVID-19 (not recorded which).

The CDR3 sequence: CATSGQRDRGNEQFF. CDR3 nucleotide sequence: TGTGCCACCAGTGGCCAAAGGGACAGGGGCAATGAGCAGTTCTTC. The chain uses TRBV24-1 and TRBJ2-1, with 10 bases that match TRBD1. The germline gives CDR1 KGHDR, CDR2 SFDVKD. The CDR3 consists of 15 residues. The ends lost 5 bases at V and 6 bases at J; junction bases unmatched: 6.